This TCR beta chain emerged from a study of blood T cell repertoires in COVID-19. Sequencing was performed with immunoSEQ multiplex PCR; in TCRdb, only in-frame clones are kept and a portion is missing. The data hold around 76,000 clones, with 65% to 85% observed a single time. V lost 3 bases and J 12 bases, leaving 24 bases between the germline ends. Per germline, CDR1 SGHRS and CDR2 YFSETQ. CDR3 length: 15 amino acids. While infection was still active, Seattle patients were enrolled and then followed longitudinally. This clonotype originated in a man between 45 and 60 years old with COVID-19, enrolled during active disease. The V gene is TRBV5-1, the J gene TRBJ1-1; tentative D call: TRBD1 (6 bases). The sequenced sample consisted of peripheral blood. The CDR3 DNA reads TGCGCCAGCAGCTCCTCCGGGACAAAGCGACCCAAACCTTTCTTT. It encodes CASSSSGTKRPKPFF.